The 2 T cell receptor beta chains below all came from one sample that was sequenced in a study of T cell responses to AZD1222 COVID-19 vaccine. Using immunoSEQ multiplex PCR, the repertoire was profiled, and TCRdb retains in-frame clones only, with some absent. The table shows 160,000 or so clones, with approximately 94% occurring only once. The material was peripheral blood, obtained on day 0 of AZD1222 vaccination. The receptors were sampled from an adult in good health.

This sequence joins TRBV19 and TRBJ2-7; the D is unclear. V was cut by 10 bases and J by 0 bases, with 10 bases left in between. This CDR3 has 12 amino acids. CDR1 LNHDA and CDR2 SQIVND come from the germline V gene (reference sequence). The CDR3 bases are TGTGCCACCTCCGGGCCCTCCTACGAGCAGTACTTC. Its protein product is CATSGPSYEQYF.

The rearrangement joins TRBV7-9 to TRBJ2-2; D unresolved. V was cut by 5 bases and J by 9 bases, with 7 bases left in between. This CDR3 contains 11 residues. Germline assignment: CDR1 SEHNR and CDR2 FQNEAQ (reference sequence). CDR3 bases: TGTGCCAGCAGCAACCCCAGGGAGCTGTTTTTT. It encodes CASSNPRELFF. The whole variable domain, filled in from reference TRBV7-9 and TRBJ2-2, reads DTGVSQNPRHKITKRGQNVTFRCDPISEHNRLYWYRQTLGQGPEFLTYFQNEAQLEKSRLLSDRFSAERPKGSFSTLEIQRTEQGDSAMYLCASSNPRELFFGEGSRLTVL.